A selection of T cell receptor beta chains follows, all from one sample in a study of cytomegalovirus exposure and HLA in healthy donors. Sequencing used immunoSEQ multiplex PCR; TCRdb keeps in-frame clones, though not all of them. The sample includes some 56,000 clones, roughly four fifths of them seen just once. The sequencing sample was made of PBMCs. These receptors were collected from a man in his fifties in good health and CMV-seronegative. Each CDR3 is given with its conserved first and last residue. D genes are given only for firm matches. Clone size is given for some rows only: seen once, a few or many times, or a class if the clone is expanded.

V: TRBV4-2; J: TRBJ1-5; D: TRBD1; size: NA; CDR3: CASSQENSGGQPQHF; DNA: TGTGCCAGCAGCCAAGAAAACTCAGGGGGCCAGCCCCAGCATTTT
V: TRBV7-6; J: TRBJ2-1; D: TRBD2; size: few; CDR3: CASSLETSGGRDEQFF; DNA: TGTGCCAGCAGCTTAGAGACTAGCGGGGGGCGAGATGAGCAGTTCTTC
V: TRBV28; J: TRBJ2-1; D: NA; size: NA; CDR3: CASSLNRGGSYNEQFF; DNA: TGTGCCAGCAGTTTAAACAGGGGGGGATCCTACAATGAGCAGTTCTTC
V: TRBV4-2; J: TRBJ2-3; D: TRBD2; size: NA; CDR3: CASSLPGEAGGRRQYF; DNA: TGTGCCAGCAGCCTCCCTGGAGAAGCGGGGGGGCGGAGGCAGTATTTT
V: TRBV9; J: TRBJ1-1; D: NA; size: NA; CDR3: CASSVAQGHTEAFF; DNA: TGTGCCAGCAGCGTAGCACAGGGCCACACTGAAGCTTTCTTT
V: TRBV28; J: TRBJ1-4; D: TRBD1; size: few; CDR3: CASNDRESGKLFF; DNA: TGTGCCAGCAACGACAGGGAGTCTGGTAAACTGTTTTTT
V: TRBV29-1; J: TRBJ1-1; D: NA; size: NA; CDR3: CSVEPMNTEAFF; DNA: TGCAGCGTTGAACCCATGAACACTGAAGCTTTCTTT
V: TRBV6-1; J: TRBJ2-7; D: NA; size: NA; CDR3: CASSESPAGQGFYEQYF; DNA: TGTGCCAGCAGTGAAAGTCCGGCGGGGCAAGGGTTCTACGAGCAGTACTTC
V: TRBV7-3; J: TRBJ2-5; D: TRBD1; size: NA; CDR3: CASSLGDRPQETQYF; DNA: TGTGCCAGCAGCTTAGGGGACAGGCCCCAAGAGACCCAGTACTTC
V: TRBV6-6; J: TRBJ2-1; D: TRBD1; size: once; CDR3: CASSYSSGTGGGEQFF; DNA: TGTGCCAGCAGTTACTCCAGCGGGACAGGGGGCGGTGAGCAGTTCTTC
V: TRBV5-5; J: TRBJ2-7; D: NA; size: NA; CDR3: CASSLARYEQYF; DNA: TGTGCCAGCAGCTTGGCCCGCTACGAGCAGTACTTC
V: TRBV4-3; J: TRBJ2-2; D: TRBD2; size: NA; CDR3: CASSQDWFGSGGSAGELFF; DNA: TGCGCCAGCAGCCAAGATTGGTTCGGTAGCGGGGGGTCGGCCGGGGAGCTGTTTTTT
V: TRBV9; J: TRBJ1-3; D: NA; size: NA; CDR3: CASSGPGTGNTIYF; DNA: TGTGCCAGCAGCGGACCAGGGACTGGAAACACCATATATTTT
V: TRBV19; J: TRBJ1-5; D: NA; size: NA; CDR3: CASSSTAYSNQPQHF; DNA: TGTGCCAGTAGTTCCACAGCTTATAGCAATCAGCCCCAGCATTTT
V: TRBV5-1; J: TRBJ1-1; D: NA; size: NA; CDR3: CASSLNAAGNTEAFF; DNA: TGCGCCAGCAGCCTCAACGCCGCGGGAAACACTGAAGCTTTCTTT
V: TRBV7-2; J: TRBJ1-5; D: NA; size: once; CDR3: CASSFWGRGEGQPQHF; DNA: TGTGCCAGCAGCTTCTGGGGGCGAGGCGAAGGTCAGCCCCAGCATTTT
V: TRBV5-6; J: TRBJ2-1; D: TRBD2; size: NA; CDR3: CASSFRLAGGYEQFF; DNA: TGTGCCAGCAGCTTTCGCCTAGCGGGGGGTTATGAGCAGTTCTTC
V: TRBV27; J: TRBJ2-3; D: TRBD2; size: NA; CDR3: CASSSRLAGIADTQYF; DNA: TGTGCCAGCAGTTCAAGACTAGCGGGGATTGCAGATACGCAGTATTTT
V: TRBV30; J: TRBJ2-5; D: NA; size: NA; CDR3: CAWTATRTAQETQYF; DNA: TGTGCCTGGACCGCGACCAGGACAGCCCAAGAGACCCAGTACTTC
V: TRBV5-1; J: TRBJ2-7; D: TRBD1; size: once; CDR3: CASRSRPGTGIGYEQYF; DNA: TGCGCCAGCAGGTCCCGACCCGGGACAGGGATTGGGTACGAGCAGTACTTC
V: TRBV7-6; J: TRBJ1-1; D: TRBD1; size: NA; CDR3: CASSFRDRNTEAFF; DNA: TGTGCCAGCAGCTTCCGGGACAGGAACACTGAAGCTTTCTTT
V: TRBV11-2; J: TRBJ1-2; D: NA; size: NA; CDR3: CASSLTVPGVNYGYTF; DNA: TGTGCCAGCAGCTTAACCGTACCAGGGGTCAACTATGGCTACACCTTC
V: TRBV11-2; J: TRBJ2-7; D: TRBD2; size: NA; CDR3: CASSTRTSSYEQYF; DNA: TGTGCCAGCAGCACTAGGACTAGCTCCTACGAGCAGTACTTC
V: TRBV5-4; J: TRBJ1-1; D: NA; size: NA; CDR3: CASSSGGSPNTEAFF; DNA: TGTGCCAGCAGCAGCGGCGGCAGCCCGAACACTGAAGCTTTCTTT
V: TRBV19; J: TRBJ1-3; D: NA; size: NA; CDR3: CASSADGRATTIYF; DNA: TGTGCCAGTAGTGCCGACGGGAGGGCCACCACCATATATTTT
V: TRBV12-5; J: TRBJ2-2; D: TRBD1; size: NA; CDR3: CASGQTGGAPGELFF; DNA: TGTGCTAGTGGACAGACAGGGGGCGCGCCCGGGGAGCTGTTTTTT
V: TRBV11-2; J: TRBJ2-5; D: TRBD2; size: NA; CDR3: CASSVAGTQYF; DNA: TGTGCCAGCAGCGTAGCGGGGACCCAGTACTTC
V: TRBV10-1; J: TRBJ2-7; D: NA; size: NA; CDR3: CASSAIGTAYEQYF; DNA: TGCGCCAGCAGTGCAATCGGGACTGCCTACGAGCAGTACTTC
V: TRBV5-4; J: TRBJ2-7; D: NA; size: NA; CDR3: CASSLVGNEQYF; DNA: TGTGCCAGCAGCTTGGTCGGGAACGAGCAGTACTTC
V: TRBV9; J: TRBJ2-3; D: TRBD2; size: NA; CDR3: CASSLAGVLTDTQYF; DNA: TGTGCCAGCAGCCTAGCGGGGGTTCTCACAGATACGCAGTATTTT
V: TRBV5-1; J: TRBJ2-1; D: NA; size: NA; CDR3: CASSDMTDYNEQFF; DNA: TGCGCCAGCAGCGACATGACAGACTACAATGAGCAGTTCTTC
V: TRBV10-3; J: TRBJ1-1; D: TRBD1; size: NA; CDR3: CAISEVTGRVTEAFF; DNA: TGTGCCATCAGTGAGGTGACAGGGCGGGTAACTGAAGCTTTCTTT
V: TRBV2; J: TRBJ2-5; D: TRBD1; size: once; CDR3: CARQGGIGPEPFQETQYF; DNA: TGTGCCAGACAGGGGGGCATCGGGCCAGAACCGTTCCAAGAGACCCAGTACTTC
V: TRBV27; J: TRBJ2-7; D: TRBD2; size: NA; CDR3: CASSLSMRLAGVAYEQYF; DNA: TGTGCCAGCAGTTTATCGATGAGACTAGCGGGGGTCGCCTACGAGCAGTACTTC
V: TRBV5-4; J: TRBJ2-3; D: TRBD2; size: NA; CDR3: CASSPRDYSTDTQYF; DNA: TGTGCCAGCAGCCCCCGGGACTATAGCACAGATACGCAGTATTTT
V: TRBV5-4; J: TRBJ2-7; D: TRBD1; size: NA; CDR3: CASSAGTGKGSYEQYF; DNA: TGTGCCAGCAGCGCCGGGACAGGGAAGGGCTCCTACGAGCAGTACTTC
V: TRBV19; J: TRBJ2-4; D: TRBD1; size: once; CDR3: CASTASPGQGVVSKNIQYF; DNA: TGTGCCAGTACCGCCTCCCCTGGACAGGGGGTCGTGTCCAAAAACATTCAGTACTTC
V: TRBV10-3; J: TRBJ2-6; D: NA; size: NA; CDR3: CAAGSGSGANVLTF; DNA: TGTGCCGCCGGTTCGGGCTCTGGGGCCAACGTCCTGACTTTC
V: TRBV4-1; J: TRBJ2-3; D: TRBD2; size: NA; CDR3: CASSQRSGGATDTQYF; DNA: TGCGCCAGCAGCCAGAGGAGCGGGGGGGCCACAGATACGCAGTATTTT
V: TRBV2; J: TRBJ1-1; D: NA; size: NA; CDR3: CASFSGGNTEAFF; DNA: TGTGCCAGCTTTAGTGGAGGGAACACTGAAGCTTTCTTT
V: TRBV7-9; J: TRBJ2-7; D: TRBD1; size: NA; CDR3: CASSLASGGSYEQYF; DNA: TGTGCCAGCAGCTTAGCTTCAGGGGGATCGTACGAGCAGTACTTC
V: TRBV13; J: TRBJ1-6; D: TRBD1; size: NA; CDR3: CASSLVQGTSIPMASPLHF; DNA: TGTGCCAGCAGCTTAGTACAGGGGACATCCATCCCTATGGCTTCACCCCTCCACTTT
V: TRBV5-1; J: TRBJ1-1; D: NA; size: NA; CDR3: CASRRGADTEAFF; DNA: TGCGCCAGCAGGCGGGGGGCGGACACTGAAGCTTTCTTT
V: TRBV19; J: TRBJ2-3; D: TRBD1; size: NA; CDR3: CASSIDGTGDFTDTQYF; DNA: TGTGCCAGTAGTATTGACGGGACAGGGGACTTCACAGATACGCAGTATTTT
V: TRBV6-1; J: TRBJ2-7; D: TRBD1; size: NA; CDR3: CASSDQGAGSYEQYF; DNA: TGTGCCAGCAGTGATCAGGGGGCGGGCTCCTACGAGCAGTACTTC
V: TRBV18; J: TRBJ1-1; D: NA; size: NA; CDR3: CASSPQGTNTEAFF; DNA: TGTGCCAGCTCACCACAGGGGACAAACACTGAAGCTTTCTTT
V: TRBV19; J: TRBJ2-5; D: TRBD1; size: NA; CDR3: CASRQGGGETQYF; DNA: TGTGCCAGTAGACAGGGGGGCGGCGAGACCCAGTACTTC
V: TRBV6-5; J: TRBJ1-1; D: NA; size: few; CDR3: CASSVPGRTEAFF; DNA: TGTGCCAGCAGCGTTCCTGGGCGCACTGAAGCTTTCTTT
V: TRBV7-2; J: TRBJ2-7; D: TRBD1; size: NA; CDR3: CASSLLDRSYEQYF; DNA: TGTGCCAGCAGCTTACTGGACAGGTCCTACGAGCAGTACTTC
V: TRBV18; J: TRBJ1-1; D: NA; size: once; CDR3: CASSLREHLEAFF; DNA: TGTGCCAGCTCACTGCGGGAACATCTTGAAGCTTTCTTT
V: TRBV6-5; J: TRBJ2-1; D: NA; size: few; CDR3: CASSYLGGEFF; DNA: TGTGCCAGCAGTTATTTAGGGGGAGAGTTCTTC
V: TRBV5-1; J: TRBJ2-7; D: TRBD2; size: few; CDR3: CASSSGLAGGQYF; DNA: TGCGCCAGCAGCTCCGGACTAGCGGGGGGGCAGTACTTC
V: TRBV5-3; J: TRBJ2-2; D: TRBD1; size: NA; CDR3: CARSLSGTGAVNTGELFF; DNA: TGTGCCAGAAGCTTATCCGGGACAGGGGCCGTAAACACCGGGGAGCTGTTTTTT
V: TRBV29-1; J: TRBJ2-7; D: TRBD1; size: NA; CDR3: CSVEAGTGEDEQYF; DNA: TGCAGCGTTGAGGCCGGGACAGGGGAAGACGAGCAGTACTTC